Listed below are T cell receptor beta chains from one sample, sequenced in a study of Ad26.COV2.S vaccination and SARS-CoV-2 variants. TCRdb keeps only in-frame clones here, not all; method: immunoSEQ multiplex PCR. This sample has 350,000 to 450,000 clones; 70% to 90% occur once, and the top ten carry 3% to 4%. The sample consisted of peripheral blood, taken in a trial of Ad26.COV2.S vaccine versus placebo. These receptors were collected from a person aged 18-65 years who received the Ad26.COV2.S COVID-19 vaccine or a placebo. Both conserved end residues are part of each CDR3. Each record gives: J gene, V gene, D gene, clone size, CDR3 DNA, CDR3 protein. A D gene is named only where the DNA matches it firmly. Clone size is not always given. Where it is, it says once, few, many or a class for expanded clones.

j_gene: TRBJ2-7
v_gene: TRBV5-4
d_gene: -
abundance: -
CDR3nt: TGTGCCAGCAGCTTGGGGGCGGGGTGGTCCTACGAGCAGTACTTC
CDR3aa: CASSLGAGWSYEQYF

j_gene: TRBJ2-1
v_gene: TRBV11-2
d_gene: TRBD1
abundance: -
CDR3nt: TGTGCCAGCAGCTTTGACACAAGGGGGACAGGACGTTACAATGAGCAGTTCTTC
CDR3aa: CASSFDTRGTGRYNEQFF

j_gene: TRBJ2-3
v_gene: TRBV7-2
d_gene: -
abundance: -
CDR3nt: TGTGCCAGCAGCTACCAGTTAAGCACAGATACGCAGTATTTT
CDR3aa: CASSYQLSTDTQYF

j_gene: TRBJ2-7
v_gene: TRBV19
d_gene: TRBD1
abundance: -
CDR3nt: TGTGCCAGTAGTCTCCGGGACAGGGCCTACGAGCAGTACTTC
CDR3aa: CASSLRDRAYEQYF

j_gene: TRBJ2-2
v_gene: TRBV7-2
d_gene: -
abundance: -
CDR3nt: TGTGCCAGCAGCTTCCGGGGGAACACCGGGGAGCTGTTTTTT
CDR3aa: CASSFRGNTGELFF

j_gene: TRBJ2-3
v_gene: TRBV7-9
d_gene: -
abundance: -
CDR3nt: TGTGCCAGCAGCAGGTCGTACCCCACAGATACGCAGTATTTT
CDR3aa: CASSRSYPTDTQYF

j_gene: TRBJ1-2
v_gene: TRBV7-9
d_gene: -
abundance: -
CDR3nt: TGTGCCAGCAGCGAACAGGGCTCTCGTACGAGCTACACCTTC
CDR3aa: CASSEQGSRTSYTF

j_gene: TRBJ1-1
v_gene: TRBV18
d_gene: TRBD1
abundance: -
CDR3nt: TGTGCCAGCGCCGGACAGGCGAACACTGAAGCTTTCTTT
CDR3aa: CASAGQANTEAFF

j_gene: TRBJ1-5
v_gene: TRBV18
d_gene: TRBD1
abundance: once
CDR3nt: TGTGCCAGCTCCCCGACAGGGCCCCCCAATCAGCCCCAGCATTTT
CDR3aa: CASSPTGPPNQPQHF

j_gene: TRBJ1-5
v_gene: TRBV5-5
d_gene: -
abundance: -
CDR3nt: TGTGCCAGCAGCTTGGATGGCCTTAATCAGCCCCAGCATTTT
CDR3aa: CASSLDGLNQPQHF

j_gene: TRBJ2-7
v_gene: TRBV7-9
d_gene: -
abundance: once
CDR3nt: TGTGCCAGCAGCTTTGATTGGGGCCCCTACGAGCAGTACTTC
CDR3aa: CASSFDWGPYEQYF

j_gene: TRBJ2-3
v_gene: TRBV3-1/TRBV3-2
d_gene: TRBD2
abundance: -
CDR3nt: TGTGCCAGCAGCCCCAGATATCGGACTAGCGGGGGGGCCGCAGATACGCAGTATTTT
CDR3aa: CASSPRYRTSGGAADTQYF

j_gene: TRBJ2-7
v_gene: TRBV7-2
d_gene: -
abundance: once
CDR3nt: TGTGCCAGCGGGATGAACAGGGACGAGCAGTACTTC
CDR3aa: CASGMNRDEQYF

j_gene: TRBJ2-5
v_gene: TRBV28
d_gene: -
abundance: -
CDR3nt: TGTGCCAGCAGTCACGTGGACCAGGAGACCCAGTACTTC
CDR3aa: CASSHVDQETQYF

j_gene: TRBJ2-3
v_gene: TRBV5-1
d_gene: TRBD2
abundance: -
CDR3nt: TGCGCCAGCAGCTTGACTAGCGGGGGACGCACAGATACGCAGTATTTT
CDR3aa: CASSLTSGGRTDTQYF

j_gene: TRBJ2-3
v_gene: TRBV5-1
d_gene: -
abundance: -
CDR3nt: TGCGCCAGCAGAGAGGAGACACACACAGATACGCAGTATTTT
CDR3aa: CASREETHTDTQYF

j_gene: TRBJ2-1
v_gene: TRBV7-2
d_gene: TRBD2
abundance: -
CDR3nt: TGTGCCAGCAGCCGCGGACTAGCGGGCAATGAGCAGTTCTTC
CDR3aa: CASSRGLAGNEQFF

j_gene: TRBJ2-7
v_gene: TRBV27
d_gene: -
abundance: -
CDR3nt: TGTGCCAGCAGCACACTGGGGCTAGCGATCGCATACGAGCAGTACTTC
CDR3aa: CASSTLGLAIAYEQYF

j_gene: TRBJ2-1
v_gene: TRBV4-2
d_gene: TRBD2
abundance: -
CDR3nt: TGTGCCAGCAGCCAAGACCAGCGGGGGGGCTACAATGAGCAGTTCTTC
CDR3aa: CASSQDQRGGYNEQFF

j_gene: TRBJ2-2
v_gene: TRBV29-1
d_gene: -
abundance: -
CDR3nt: TGTAGCACATTTGACCACTCTAGAGCCGGGGAGCTGTTTTTT
CDR3aa: CSTFDHSRAGELFF

j_gene: TRBJ2-7
v_gene: TRBV7-9
d_gene: -
abundance: -
CDR3nt: TGTGCCAGCAGCTTCGGCGGACACCCAATTCCCGAGCAGTACTTC
CDR3aa: CASSFGGHPIPEQYF

j_gene: TRBJ1-1
v_gene: TRBV2
d_gene: -
abundance: -
CDR3nt: TGTGCCAGCAGGGGGGAAGGGAGGGTGGTGGCTTTCTTT
CDR3aa: CASRGEGRVVAFF

j_gene: TRBJ2-7
v_gene: TRBV7-9
d_gene: -
abundance: -
CDR3nt: TGTGCCAGCAGACTAGAGTCTTGGGAGCAGTACTTC
CDR3aa: CASRLESWEQYF

j_gene: TRBJ2-7
v_gene: TRBV3-1/TRBV3-2
d_gene: -
abundance: few
CDR3nt: TGTGCCAGCAGCCAAGACCCACAGTGGGAGCAGTACTTC
CDR3aa: CASSQDPQWEQYF

j_gene: TRBJ2-2
v_gene: TRBV30
d_gene: TRBD2
abundance: -
CDR3nt: TGTGCCTGGAGTGGAGGGTTTGCGGACAGGGGACTGCTCCTAGCGGGGGGGAACACCGGGGAGCTGTTTTTT
CDR3aa: CAWSGGFADRGLLLAGGNTGELFF

j_gene: TRBJ2-1
v_gene: TRBV7-2
d_gene: -
abundance: -
CDR3nt: TGTGCCAGCACCCCCGATGGTGGCGGGATCTTCAGTAGTCCCAATGAGCAGTTCTTC
CDR3aa: CASTPDGGGIFSSPNEQFF

j_gene: TRBJ2-1
v_gene: TRBV9
d_gene: -
abundance: -
CDR3nt: TGTGCCAGCAGCGTTTCCGGGGGGCCCACGAACTACAATGAGCAGTTCTTC
CDR3aa: CASSVSGGPTNYNEQFF

j_gene: TRBJ2-7
v_gene: TRBV27
d_gene: TRBD1
abundance: -
CDR3nt: TGTGCCAGCAGCCGACCGGGACAGGTTACCTACGAGCAGTACTTC
CDR3aa: CASSRPGQVTYEQYF

j_gene: TRBJ1-6
v_gene: TRBV5-1
d_gene: TRBD1
abundance: -
CDR3nt: TGCGCCAGCAGCTTGGCACAGGGGAATTCACCCCTCCACTTT
CDR3aa: CASSLAQGNSPLHF

j_gene: TRBJ2-3
v_gene: TRBV9
d_gene: TRBD2
abundance: -
CDR3nt: TGTGCCAGCGCCCGTGTGGCGGGAGGGGGTACGCAGTATTTT
CDR3aa: CASARVAGGGTQYF

j_gene: TRBJ1-6
v_gene: TRBV27
d_gene: -
abundance: -
CDR3nt: TGTGCCAGCACCACACAGGGTGGGTTAAAACCCCTCCACTTT
CDR3aa: CASTTQGGLKPLHF

j_gene: TRBJ2-5
v_gene: TRBV10-2
d_gene: -
abundance: -
CDR3nt: TGCGCCAGCAGTGGTACTACAATACAAGAGACCCAGTACTTC
CDR3aa: CASSGTTIQETQYF

j_gene: TRBJ1-4
v_gene: TRBV19
d_gene: TRBD1
abundance: -
CDR3nt: TGTGCCAGTAGTATAGGATCGACAGGGGCCGGTGGGGAAAAACTGTTTTTT
CDR3aa: CASSIGSTGAGGEKLFF

j_gene: TRBJ2-5
v_gene: TRBV7-2
d_gene: -
abundance: -
CDR3nt: TGTGCCAGCAGCATCCCCTTAGGGGGGCGAGAGACCCAGTACTTC
CDR3aa: CASSIPLGGRETQYF

j_gene: TRBJ2-3
v_gene: TRBV28
d_gene: -
abundance: -
CDR3nt: TGTGCCAGCAGTTTATGGTCCGACACAGATACGCAGTATTTT
CDR3aa: CASSLWSDTDTQYF

j_gene: TRBJ1-4
v_gene: TRBV5-1
d_gene: -
abundance: -
CDR3nt: TGCGCCAGCAGCTTGGGCTGGTTACAACAAATTAATGAAAAACTGTTTTTT
CDR3aa: CASSLGWLQQINEKLFF

j_gene: TRBJ1-6
v_gene: TRBV5-1
d_gene: -
abundance: once
CDR3nt: TGCGCCAGCAACCCCGACGTTGGCAGTAATTCACCCCTCCACTTT
CDR3aa: CASNPDVGSNSPLHF

j_gene: TRBJ2-3
v_gene: TRBV27
d_gene: -
abundance: -
CDR3nt: TGTGCCAGCACATCAGGGGACAGCACAGATACGCAGTATTTT
CDR3aa: CASTSGDSTDTQYF

j_gene: TRBJ1-6
v_gene: TRBV11-2
d_gene: -
abundance: -
CDR3nt: TGTGCCAGCAGCTTTAATTCACCCCTCCACTTT
CDR3aa: CASSFNSPLHF

j_gene: TRBJ1-1
v_gene: TRBV6-6
d_gene: -
abundance: -
CDR3nt: TGTGCCAGCAGTTACTCGGGAAGCTACACTGAAGCTTTCTTT
CDR3aa: CASSYSGSYTEAFF